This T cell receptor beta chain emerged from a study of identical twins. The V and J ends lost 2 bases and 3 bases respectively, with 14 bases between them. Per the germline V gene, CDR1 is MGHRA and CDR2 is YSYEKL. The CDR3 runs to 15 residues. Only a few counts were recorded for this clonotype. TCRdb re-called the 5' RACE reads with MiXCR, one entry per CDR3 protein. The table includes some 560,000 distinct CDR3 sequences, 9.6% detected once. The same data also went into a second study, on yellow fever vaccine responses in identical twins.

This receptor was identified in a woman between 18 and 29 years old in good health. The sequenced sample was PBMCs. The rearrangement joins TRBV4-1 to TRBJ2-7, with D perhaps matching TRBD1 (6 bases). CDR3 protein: CASSQPSGAVYEQYF. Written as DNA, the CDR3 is TGCGCCAGCAGCCAACCCTCAGGGGCAGTCTACGAGCAGTACTTC.